What follows are 8 T cell receptor beta chains derived from one specimen sequenced in a study of identical twins (dated by TCRdb to the mid-2010s). The library came from 5' RACE. Sequencing instrument: Illumina HiSeq 2000. The public reads were reanalyzed by TCRdb: fastp trimming at Q25, MiXCR alignment, in-frame beta chains only. Each CDR3 protein appears once, grouped with its most common genes and DNA. The sample table holds hundreds of thousands of distinct CDR3 sequences, of which over 8.5% were seen once. The ten largest make up around 0.95% of the sample. The sample was also reused in another study, on yellow fever vaccine responses in identical twins.

Sample: PBMCs. These receptors were collected from a woman between 18 and 29 years old in good health.

In this sample, this clonotype turned up a few times. The chain couples TRBV27 to TRBJ2-2, with TRBD1 identical over 7 bases. The germline CDR1 and CDR2 sequences are MNHEY and SMNVEV (reference sequence). This CDR3 spans 17 amino acids. Losses at the gene ends were 0 bases for V and 2 bases for J; bases not matched to a gene: 6. DNA for the CDR3: TGTGCCAGCAGTTTATCGTTCCGGGACAGTAACACCGGGGAGCTGTTTTTT. As protein: CASSLSFRDSNTGELFF.

The rearrangement links TRBV4-2 to TRBJ2-1, with TRBD2 matching over 16 bases. J lost 12 bases, V lost 4 bases, and 9 bases had no gene match. In germline, CDR1 is LGHNA, CDR2 YNFKEQ. This CDR3 contains 16 residues. The DNA for the CDR3 is TGTGCCAGCAGCCGGATTGGGACTAGCGGGGGGGCGGGGCAGTTCTTC. It yields the protein CASSRIGTSGGAGQFF.

In this sample, this clonotype turned up a few times. No conserved phenylalanine or tryptophan ends this CDR3, so it is likely a read error. It is unclear where the CDR3 begins or ends on the DNA, so no DNA is shown, and the CDR3 is as TCRdb lists it. The V gene is TRBV5-5, the J gene TRBJ2-4; no check of the table's D call, TRBD1, against the DNA was made. Including both end residues, the CDR3 is 10 amino acids long. Germline values: CDR1 SGHKS, CDR2 YYEKEE (reference sequence). The CDR3 region is CASSQGPLAS.

Note on this clonotype: One end of the junction fails to match germline, which may point to a read error. The CDR3 loop reads CATSREGLSSYEQYF. CDR3 DNA: TGTGCCACCAGCCGTGAGGGGCTAAGCTCCTACGAGCAGTACTTC. The chain has TRBV3-1 and TRBJ2-7, with D possibly being TRBD1 or TRBD2 (5 bases each). The CDR3 covers 15 residues. Germline assignment: CDR1 LGHDT and CDR2 YNNKEL (reference sequence).

The J gene is TRBJ2-7, the V gene TRBV5-1; D possibly corresponds to TRBD1 (5 bases). Germline V lookup: CDR1 SGHRS, CDR2 YFSETQ. This CDR3 has 19 amino acids. Trimming shortened V by 6 bases and J by 1 base, and 29 bases separated the two germline ends. CDR3 amino acids: CASNPPKRQPGKQSYEQYF. CDR3 bases: TGCGCCAGCAATCCCCCGAAAAGACAGCCAGGGAAACAGTCCTACGAGCAGTACTTC.

This clonotype was counted between two and nine times. The chain recombines TRBV7-9 with TRBJ2-1, with 12 nucleotides matching TRBD1. Trimming took 2 bases from V and 8 from J; bases not matched to a gene: 4. In germline, CDR1 is SEHNR, CDR2 FQNEAQ (reference sequence). The length of the CDR3 is 15 residues. Here the CDR3 reads CASSLQGQGADEQFF. Written as DNA, the CDR3 is TGTGCCAGCAGCTTACAGGGACAGGGGGCTGATGAGCAGTTCTTC.

The rearrangement links TRBV28 to TRBJ2-7, with D perhaps matching TRBD1 or TRBD2 (5 bases each). The CDR3 is made up of 14 amino acids. CDR1 and CDR2 from the germline V gene are MDHEN and SYDVKM. Trimming removed 1 base from V and 6 bases from J, with 13 bases in between. The CDR3 loop reads CASSLFRTGGEQYF. The DNA for the CDR3 is TGTGCCAGCAGTTTATTCCGTACTGGGGGCGAGCAGTACTTC.

Many counts were recorded for this clonotype. The chain has TRBV5-1 and TRBJ2-7; D ambiguous. V lost 8 bases to trimming and J lost 0 bases, with 6 bases between them. CDR3 length: 11 amino acids. CDR1 and CDR2 from the germline V gene are SGHRS and YFSETQ. CDR3 in DNA: TGCGCCAGACGCCGCTCCTACGAGCAGTACTTC. Protein product: CARRRSYEQYF.